Listed below are T cell receptor beta chains from one sample, sequenced in a study of shared clonotypes between healthy human individuals. Only in-frame clones appear in the TCRdb table, and some are missing; sequencing was by immunoSEQ multiplex PCR. This table has over 700,000 clones, 55% to 75% appearing once. Source material: memory CD4+ T cells sorted from blood. Receptors were obtained from a woman aged 25-40 years in good health. Each CDR3 is given with its conserved first and last residue. The order of the fields is D gene, V gene, J gene, CDR3 length, clone size, CDR3 DNA, CDR3 protein. D genes are given only for firm matches. Expanded clones are given a class, and other clones once, few, many or no size at all.

>.|TRBV15|TRBJ1-2|15|.
TGTGCCACCAGCAGAGCGGGGGCACGTCCCTATGGCTACACCTTC
CATSRAGARPYGYTF
>.|TRBV6-5|TRBJ2-7|11|once
TGTGCCAGCAGTACCACCTACGAGCAGTACTTC
CASSTTYEQYF
>.|TRBV4-1|TRBJ2-5|15|.
TGCGCCAGCAGCCAAGATCCAGCGGATCAAGAGACCCAGTACTTC
CASSQDPADQETQYF
>.|TRBV6-5|TRBJ1-2|13|once
TGTGCCAGCAGTTATGGCCTGGCGCATGGCTACACCTTC
CASSYGLAHGYTF
>TRBD2|TRBV14|TRBJ2-7|18|.
TGTGCCAGCAGCCAAGGTCCGGGACTAGCGGGAGGGAGGTACGAGCAGTACTTC
CASSQGPGLAGGRYEQYF
>.|TRBV29-1|TRBJ1-1|13|once
TGCAGCGTCTCAGACACATTGAACACTGAAGCTTTCTTT
CSVSDTLNTEAFF
>TRBD2|TRBV27|TRBJ2-1|19|.
TGTGCCAGCAGTTTATGGAGGCCTCTAGCGGGAGGCGACTACAATGAGCAGTTCTTC
CASSLWRPLAGGDYNEQFF
>.|TRBV5-4|TRBJ2-1|15|.
TGTGCCAGCAGCTTGAAAACGGGAGATTTAGTTGAGCAGTTCTTC
CASSLKTGDLVEQFF
>TRBD1|TRBV5-1|TRBJ1-5|13|.
TGCGCCAGCAGTCGGGACAGGGACCAGCCCCAGCATTTT
CASSRDRDQPQHF
>.|TRBV7-2|TRBJ2-3|16|.
TGTGCCAGCAGACGGAACGCGGTGGTGGTAGGAGATACGCAGTATTTT
CASRRNAVVVGDTQYF
>TRBD1|TRBV19|TRBJ1-2|15|few
TGTGCCAGTAGTCCGCGACAGGGATCGGGCTATGGCTACACCTTC
CASSPRQGSGYGYTF
>TRBD2|TRBV10-1|TRBJ2-7|13|few
TGCGCCAGCTCGAGCGGGATGACCTACGAGCAGTACTTC
CASSSGMTYEQYF
>.|TRBV19|TRBJ1-5|17|.
TGTGCCAGTAGTATAAGGGGCAAGGGCGGGGACAATCAGCCCCAGCATTTT
CASSIRGKGGDNQPQHF
>.|TRBV6-5|TRBJ2-2|14|.
TGTGCCAGCAGAAAAAGTGAGACCACCGGGGAGCTGTTTTTT
CASRKSETTGELFF
>.|TRBV20-1|TRBJ2-5|11|.
TGCAGTGCCGGGGTGGGGGAGACCCAGTACTTC
CSAGVGETQYF
>TRBD2|TRBV18|TRBJ2-7|14|.
TGTGCCAGCTCACCCGGGGGGGTAGGCTACGAGCAGTACTTC
CASSPGGVGYEQYF
>.|TRBV4-1|TRBJ2-7|15|.
TGCGCCACCCGGGGAAGGGCTGGCAGCTCCTACGAGCAGTACTTC
CATRGRAGSSYEQYF
>.|TRBV30|TRBJ1-1|15|.
TGTGCCTGGAGTTCCCCCCTAAGGTGGGGGGCTGAAGCTTTCTTT
CAWSSPLRWGAEAFF
>.|TRBV6-4|TRBJ2-3|15|.
TGTGCCAGCAGTGAGCAAGGGACCTACACAGATACGCAGTATTTT
CASSEQGTYTDTQYF
>TRBD2|TRBV25-1|TRBJ2-5|18|.
TGTGCCAGCAGTGAAAGGCGGGTCGGGACTAGCGGACAAGAGACCCAGTACTTC
CASSERRVGTSGQETQYF
>.|TRBV25-1|TRBJ1-5|14|few
TGTGCCAGCAGCGGTGTAGGGTCCGGACAGCCCCAGCATTTT
CASSGVGSGQPQHF
>TRBD1|TRBV9|TRBJ1-1|16|.
TGTGCCAGCAGCGCTCGACAGGGGGAGCCGAACACTGAAGCTTTCTTT
CASSARQGEPNTEAFF
>.|TRBV7-8|TRBJ1-5|15|.
TGTGCCAGCAGCCCTCGTGACGGCCTCCATCAGCCCCAGCATTTT
CASSPRDGLHQPQHF